The 4 T cell receptor beta chains below come from one sample, sequenced in a study of blood T cell repertoires in COVID-19. This table comes from immunoSEQ multiplex PCR, and its TCRdb copy is limited to in-frame clones, with some not included. The table shows around 120,000 clones, with approximately 82% occurring only once. The specimen was peripheral blood. Receptor source: a young man with acute or convalescent COVID-19.

This clone was seen at least ten times. The chain links TRBV7-9 to TRBJ1-4, with D perhaps TRBD1 (5 bases). V gave up 7 bases and J gave up 8 bases, with 14 bases separating them. CDR1 is SEHNR, CDR2 FQNEAQ, per germline (reference sequence). The CDR3 is made up of 13 amino acids. CDR3 in DNA: TGTGCCAGCACCCTGGGGGAGGAAGAAAAACTGTTTTTT. It specifies CASTLGEEEKLFF.

This clone was counted many times. This chain uses TRBV4-3 with TRBJ1-5, with D maybe TRBD1 (6 bases). This CDR3 comprises 17 residues. V was pared by 0 bases and J by 1 base, with 13 bases between. CDR1 is LGHNA and CDR2 is YSLEER in the germline V gene. CDR3 amino acids: CASSQDPQGGSNQPQHF. In nucleotides, the CDR3 is TGCGCCAGCAGCCAAGATCCACAGGGTGGGAGCAATCAGCCCCAGCATTTT.

The chain is built from TRBV3-1 (or the pseudogene TRBV3-2) and TRBJ1-6; D uncertain. V lost 3 bases to trimming and J lost 10 bases, with 13 bases between them. The germline V gene encodes CDR1 LGHDT and CDR2 YNNKEL (reference sequence). The CDR3 runs 14 residues. CDR3 residues: CASSQSPVRSPLHF. The CDR3 DNA reads as TGTGCCAGCAGCCAGTCCCCGGTGCGATCACCCCTCCACTTT.

The chain recombines TRBV27 with TRBJ1-3; maybe TRBD1 (5 bases). Trimming took 0 bases from V and 7 from J, leaving 13 bases between them. The CDR3 covers 15 residues. Germline V gene data show CDR1 as MNHEY and CDR2 as SMNVEV (reference sequence). The chain's CDR3 is CASSLSGGSWNTIYF. CDR3 nucleotide sequence: TGTGCCAGCAGTTTATCGGGGGGTTCGTGGAACACCATATATTTT.